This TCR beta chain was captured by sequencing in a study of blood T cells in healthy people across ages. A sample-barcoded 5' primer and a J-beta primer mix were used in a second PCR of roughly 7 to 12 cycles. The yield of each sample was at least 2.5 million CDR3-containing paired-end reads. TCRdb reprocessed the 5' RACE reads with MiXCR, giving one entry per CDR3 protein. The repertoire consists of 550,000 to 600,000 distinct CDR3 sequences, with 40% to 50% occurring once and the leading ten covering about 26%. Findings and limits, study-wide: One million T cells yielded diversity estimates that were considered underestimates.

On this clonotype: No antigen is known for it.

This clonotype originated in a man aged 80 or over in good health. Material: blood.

The CDR3 protein is CASIKQLAGNNEQFF. The CDR3 DNA sequence: TGTGCCAGCATCAAACAGCTAGCGGGAAACAATGAGCAGTTCTTC. The chain has TRBV6-2 or TRBV6-3 and TRBJ2-1; TRBD2 agrees at 9 bases. Trimming at V came to 7 bases and at J to 5 bases, leaving 9 bases not matched to a gene. Germline CDR1 reads MNHEY; CDR2 reads SVGEGT. This CDR3 is built from 15 residues.